This record looks at one T cell receptor (beta chain) sequence and its context. The target of this receptor is not known. The input lacks base qualities; no much larger clone sits a single base away. Patients with a history of autoimmune disease or receiving systemic immunosuppression were excluded from the trial. Peripheral blood for TCR sequencing was drawn from every dose cohort at baseline, at cycle 4 day 1 and at cycle 7 day 1. The samples were drawn from a first-in-human, open-label, multicenter phase I dose-escalation trial of ivuxolimab. The trial enrolled adults with locally advanced or metastatic head and neck squamous cell, hepatocellular, melanoma or renal cell carcinoma. Before TCR sequencing, CD4+ T cells and CD8+ T cells were sorted from peripheral blood as separate populations. This sample is part of a study of OX40 agonist ivuxolimab in advanced cancers. Broadly, across the study: Ivuxolimab, which targeted the costimulatory receptor OX40 (CD134), was an agonistic, fully human IgG2 monoclonal antibody. Intravenous ivuxolimab was administered to patients every 2 weeks at six dose levels: 0.01, 0.1, 0.3, 1.5, 3 and 10 mg/kg. Of the approximately 50 dose-escalation patients, hepatocellular carcinoma was present in about 20, melanoma in around 15, renal cell carcinoma in 9 and head and neck cancer in 9. The dose-escalation cohort was roughly 87% male with a mean age of roughly 62 years, ranging from roughly 23 to 90. Prior anti-PD-1, anti-PD-L1 or anti-CTLA-4 therapy was permitted, and checkpoint inhibitors had been received by 30% to 40% of dose-escalation patients. Three dose-escalation patients achieved partial responses, one with hepatocellular carcinoma and two with cutaneous melanoma. The purpose of peripheral TCRbeta sequencing was to test whether ivuxolimab changed TCR sequence diversity and led to clonal T-cell expansion. The monotherapy dose-escalation portion (N of about 49 patients) of the phase I ivuxolimab trial is reported in the paper.

Genomic DNA was extracted from sorted cells for sequencing of the TCRbeta CDR3 region. The immunoSEQ Assay was used to sequence the TCRbeta CDR3 regions. Sourced from immuneACCESS, this table was stored by TCRdb with only in-frame sequences that have V and J called. A share of the clones is absent; for the studies checked, an unresolved V gene accounts for under half, and the remainder has no known explanation. In this sample the table shows tens of thousands of clones, approximately 86% of which occur a single time. 2.5% to 3% of the sample is in the top ten clones. Trimming at the junction amounts to 3 bases on V and 7 bases on J, and the germline ends lie 13 bases apart. CDR1 KGHSH and CDR2 LQKENI were looked up in the germline V gene. From its cysteine to its phenylalanine, the CDR3 spans 14 amino acids. The retained sequence is limited to the CDR3, 42 bases, with the frame set at the first base.

The full study reports these points: In partial responders in the 0.1-3.0 mg/kg groups, normalized peripheral clonal expansion was found to be among the lowest, especially among CD8+ T cells. At doses of 0.1 to 3.0 mg/kg, clonal expansion of both CD4+ and CD8+ T cells in blood was seen between baseline and week 6. Low levels of normalized T-cell clonal expansion were also seen in some patients who did not respond. On average, CD8+ T cells showed more expanded clones than CD4+ T cells after ivuxolimab. Antigen specificity was not determined for the clonally expanded peripheral T cells.

This clonotype was sampled from an adult with an advanced solid tumor such as melanoma, head and neck, liver or kidney cancer. The chain was built from TRBV18 and TRBJ1-5; TRBD1 might be the D gene, on 5 matching bases. The starting material was CD4+ or CD8+ T cells sorted from blood, obtained in a trial of the OX40 agonist ivuxolimab. DNA sequence: TGTGCCAGCTCACCTGGCCAGGGAGAACAGCCCCAGCATTTT. This is translated as CASSPGQGEQPQHF.